Listed below are T cell receptor beta chains from one sample, sequenced in a study of technical replicates of blood from several donors. Measured with immunoSEQ multiplex PCR; TCRdb has only the in-frame clones, and not every one. This sample has more than 70,000 clones, with 92% found just once. The sample was T cells isolated from PBMCs. The receptor source for this set is a human donor in good health. CDR3s include the opening cysteine and the closing phenylalanine or tryptophan. A D gene is named only where the DNA matches it firmly. Clone size is stated in some rows and not others, as once, few, many or a class when expanded.

J: TRBJ2-2
D: NA
V: TRBV4-2
size: NA
DNA: TGTGCCAGCAGGGACGTGCGGCGGGGGAACACCGGGGAGCTGTTTTTT
CDR3: CASRDVRRGNTGELFF

J: TRBJ1-1
D: NA
V: TRBV6-5
size: NA
DNA: TGTGCCAGCAGTGCCGGTCTCCACACTGAAGCTTTCTTT
CDR3: CASSAGLHTEAFF

J: TRBJ2-3
D: NA
V: TRBV5-4
size: NA
DNA: TGTGCCAGCAGCTTTCTTCCCGGGAGACCAGATACGCAGTATTTT
CDR3: CASSFLPGRPDTQYF

J: TRBJ2-7
D: TRBD2
V: TRBV18
size: NA
DNA: TGTGCCAGCTCGAGACTAGCGGGGGCTGGCGAGCAGTACTTC
CDR3: CASSRLAGAGEQYF

J: TRBJ2-7
D: NA
V: TRBV19
size: NA
DNA: TGTGCCAGTAGTATGTCGGGAACCTACGAGCAGTACTTC
CDR3: CASSMSGTYEQYF

J: TRBJ1-5
D: TRBD1
V: TRBV6-6
size: NA
DNA: TGTGCCAGCAACCACAGGGGACGGGATCAGCCCCAGCATTTT
CDR3: CASNHRGRDQPQHF

J: TRBJ2-7
D: TRBD2
V: TRBV27
size: NA
DNA: TGTGCCAGCAGTTTAATAAGCGGGAGTCGGTACGAGCAGTACTTC
CDR3: CASSLISGSRYEQYF

J: TRBJ2-7
D: TRBD1
V: TRBV27
size: NA
DNA: TGTGCCAGCAGCTTGGGACAGGGGGACTACGAGCAGTACTTC
CDR3: CASSLGQGDYEQYF

J: TRBJ1-2
D: NA
V: TRBV19
size: NA
DNA: TGTGCCAGTAGTATAGATCTGGGGCAGGGATATGACTATGGCTACACCTTC
CDR3: CASSIDLGQGYDYGYTF

J: TRBJ2-1
D: NA
V: TRBV7-9
size: NA
DNA: TGTGCCAGCAGCACCGGGACTTATGAGCAGTTCTTC
CDR3: CASSTGTYEQFF

J: TRBJ1-1
D: TRBD1
V: TRBV10-3
size: once
DNA: TGTGCCACCACTGTTGGACAGGGGAGCACTGAAGCTTTCTTT
CDR3: CATTVGQGSTEAFF

J: TRBJ2-7
D: NA
V: TRBV4-1
size: NA
DNA: TGCGCCAGCAGCCAAGATCGGCGGGTTACGTTCTCCTACGAGCAGTACTTC
CDR3: CASSQDRRVTFSYEQYF

J: TRBJ2-2
D: NA
V: TRBV7-6
size: NA
DNA: TGTGCCAGCAGCTTACGACCGGGAGACGCAACGAACACCGGGGAGCTGTTTTTT
CDR3: CASSLRPGDATNTGELFF

J: TRBJ1-1
D: TRBD1
V: TRBV14
size: NA
DNA: TGTGCCAGCAGCCGGGGACAGCTGGCTGAAGCTTTCTTT
CDR3: CASSRGQLAEAFF

J: TRBJ1-3
D: NA
V: TRBV6-6
size: NA
DNA: TGTGCCAGCAGCATCACAGGGAATGGAAACACCATATATTTT
CDR3: CASSITGNGNTIYF

J: TRBJ2-1
D: TRBD1
V: TRBV5-6
size: NA
DNA: TGTGCCAGCAGCTTGGGGTTACAGGGGAAGGGTGAGCAGTTCTTC
CDR3: CASSLGLQGKGEQFF

J: TRBJ1-5
D: TRBD1
V: TRBV10-3
size: NA
DNA: TGTGCCATCAGTGAGCTGGGACAGGGGAATCAGCCCCAGCATTTT
CDR3: CAISELGQGNQPQHF

J: TRBJ2-2
D: NA
V: TRBV6-6
size: NA
DNA: TGTGCCAGCAGTTACTCTGCGGGCGGGAACACCGGGGAGCTGTTTTTT
CDR3: CASSYSAGGNTGELFF

J: TRBJ2-5
D: TRBD2
V: TRBV6-5
size: NA
DNA: TGTGCCAGCAGTTACGGCGGGGGACCGGAGACCCAGTACTTC
CDR3: CASSYGGGPETQYF

J: TRBJ1-1
D: NA
V: TRBV19
size: NA
DNA: TGTGCCAGTATAGGGACTATGAACACTGAAGCTTTCTTT
CDR3: CASIGTMNTEAFF

J: TRBJ2-2
D: NA
V: TRBV6-1
size: NA
DNA: TGTGCCAGCAGTGAAATCCCAGGGAACACCGGGGAGCTGTTTTTT
CDR3: CASSEIPGNTGELFF

J: TRBJ1-5
D: NA
V: TRBV28
size: NA
DNA: TGTGCCAGCCGGGGGGAATATAGCAATCAGCCCCAGCATTTT
CDR3: CASRGEYSNQPQHF